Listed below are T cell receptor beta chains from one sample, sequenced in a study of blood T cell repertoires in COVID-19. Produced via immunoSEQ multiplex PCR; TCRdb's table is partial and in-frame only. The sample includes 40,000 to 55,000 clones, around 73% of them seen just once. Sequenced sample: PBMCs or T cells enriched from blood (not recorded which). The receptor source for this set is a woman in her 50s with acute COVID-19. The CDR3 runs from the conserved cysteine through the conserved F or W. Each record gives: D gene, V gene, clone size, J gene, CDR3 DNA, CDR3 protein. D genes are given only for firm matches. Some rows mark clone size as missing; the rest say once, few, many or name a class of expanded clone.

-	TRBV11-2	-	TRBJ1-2	TGTGCCAGCAGCTTAGGTCTGCCCCTGTTCAGGGAGGACTATGGCTACACCTTC	CASSLGLPLFREDYGYTF
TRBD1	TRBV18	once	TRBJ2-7	TGTGCCAGCTCACCACCCGACAGGGAAGACGAGCAGTACTTC	CASSPPDREDEQYF
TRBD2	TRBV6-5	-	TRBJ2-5	TGTGCCAGCAGCTCTACCGGGACTAGCTGGGGGACCCAGTACTTC	CASSSTGTSWGTQYF
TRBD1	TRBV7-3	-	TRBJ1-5	TGTGCCAGCAGCTCGAGGGGGACAGGGGGCTCGGGTAGCAATCAGCCCCAGCATTTT	CASSSRGTGGSGSNQPQHF
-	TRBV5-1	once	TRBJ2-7	TGCGCCAGCAGCTTGGATACAAACTCCTACGAGCAGTACTTC	CASSLDTNSYEQYF
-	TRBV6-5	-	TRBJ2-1	TGTGCCAGCACCACACCCCTCAATGAGCAGTTCTTC	CASTTPLNEQFF
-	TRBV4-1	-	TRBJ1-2	TGCGCCAGCAGCCAGGCCTACAGGGATATCAGAGGCTACACCTTC	CASSQAYRDIRGYTF
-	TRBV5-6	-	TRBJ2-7	TGTGCCAGCAGCTTGAGCCGGGGGAGCTCCTACGAGCAGTACTTC	CASSLSRGSSYEQYF
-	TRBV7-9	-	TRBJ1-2	TGTGCCAGCAGCCCCGACGGAGCCCTGTCATATGGCTACACCTTC	CASSPDGALSYGYTF
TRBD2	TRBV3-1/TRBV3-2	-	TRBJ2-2	TGTGCCAGCAGCCAAGATCGTCCCGGGGGGGGCGGCACCGGGGAGCTGTTTTTT	CASSQDRPGGGGTGELFF
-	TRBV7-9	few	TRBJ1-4	TGTGCCAGCAGCTTAACGGGGAGGATGTTTTTT	CASSLTGRMFF
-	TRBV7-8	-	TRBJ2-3	TGTGCCAGCAGCTATACAGGGTCAGGAGATACGCAGTATTTT	CASSYTGSGDTQYF
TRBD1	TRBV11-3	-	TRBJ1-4	TGTGCCAGCAGCCAAAGCGGGACAGGGGGTCGTAAACTGTTTTTT	CASSQSGTGGRKLFF
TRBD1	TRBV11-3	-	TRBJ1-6	TGTGCCAGCAGTCACGGACAGGACAATTCACCCCTCCACTTT	CASSHGQDNSPLHF
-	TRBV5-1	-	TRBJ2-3	TGCGCCAGCAGCGAGAGCACAGATACGCAGTATTTT	CASSESTDTQYF
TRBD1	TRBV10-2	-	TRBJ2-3	TGCGCCAGCAGTGGGATGACAGGGGGCGAGACAGATACGCAGTATTTT	CASSGMTGGETDTQYF
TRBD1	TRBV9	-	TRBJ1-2	TGTGCCAGCAGCGTAACCGGACAGGGATACTATGGCTACACCTTC	CASSVTGQGYYGYTF
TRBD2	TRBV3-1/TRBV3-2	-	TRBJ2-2	TGTGCCAGCAGCCTTAACGCAAAGGGACTACGCACCGGGGAGCTGTTTTTT	CASSLNAKGLRTGELFF
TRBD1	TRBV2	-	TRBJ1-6	TGTGCCAGCAGTGAACCTCCAGGGACAGGGTATAATTCACCCCTCCACTTT	CASSEPPGTGYNSPLHF
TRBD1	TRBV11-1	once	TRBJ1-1	TGTGCCAGCACCTTAGGGGGCAGGTGGACTGAAGCTTTCTTT	CASTLGGRWTEAFF
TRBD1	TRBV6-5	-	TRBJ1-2	TGTGCCAGCAGCGAGAGACAGGGGGTTGGCTACACCTTC	CASSERQGVGYTF
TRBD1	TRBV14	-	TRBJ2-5	TGTGCCAGCAGCCAGATCCGGGACAGAGAGACCCAGTACTTC	CASSQIRDRETQYF
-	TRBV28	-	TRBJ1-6	TGTGCCAGCAGTTACAGGGTCTCCTATAATTCACCCCTCCACTTT	CASSYRVSYNSPLHF
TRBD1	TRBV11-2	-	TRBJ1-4	TGTGCCAGCAGCTTCACAGGGGCTAATGAAAAACTGTTTTTT	CASSFTGANEKLFF
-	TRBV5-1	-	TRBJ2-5	TGCGCCAGCAGCTTGGGGACGGGAGCCCTCGGGGAGACCCAGTACTTC	CASSLGTGALGETQYF
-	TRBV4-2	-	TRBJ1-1	TGTGCCAGCAGCCAAGATGGCCAGTTGAACACTGAAGCTTTCTTT	CASSQDGQLNTEAFF
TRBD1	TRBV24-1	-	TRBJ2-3	TGTGCCACCAGACCAAGACAGGGGAGGGATACGCAGTATTTT	CATRPRQGRDTQYF
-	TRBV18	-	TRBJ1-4	TGTGCCAGCTCACTCCGCCCAGCAACTAATGAAAAACTGTTTTTT	CASSLRPATNEKLFF
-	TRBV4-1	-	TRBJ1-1	TGCGCCAGCAGCCAATCTACAGGGTGGACTGAAGCTTTCTTT	CASSQSTGWTEAFF
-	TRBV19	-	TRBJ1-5	TGTGCCAGTAGTCACCGGGACGGCGGGAGCGGTCAGCCCCAGCATTTT	CASSHRDGGSGQPQHF
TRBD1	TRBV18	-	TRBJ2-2	TGTGCCAGCTCACCCCCAGGGGGCTTCGACACCGGGGAGCTGTTTTTT	CASSPPGGFDTGELFF
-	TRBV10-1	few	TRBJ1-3	TGCGCCAGCAGTGCGGAGGGGTTTGGAAACACCATATATTTT	CASSAEGFGNTIYF
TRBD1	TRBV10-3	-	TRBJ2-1	TGTGCCATCAGTGGAACGACAGGGTCGAGTGAGCAGTTCTTC	CAISGTTGSSEQFF
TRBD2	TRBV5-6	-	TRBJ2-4	TGTGCCAGCAGCCAAGGACTAGCGGGGGAGCTACCAGTCTTC	CASSQGLAGELPVF
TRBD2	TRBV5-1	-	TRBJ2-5	TGCGCCAGCAGCTTGGCCCCAGCGGGGGCCCTCCAAGAGACCCAGTACTTC	CASSLAPAGALQETQYF
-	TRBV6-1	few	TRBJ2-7	TGTGCCAGCAGTGAAGCAGAGGACTACGAGCAGTACTTC	CASSEAEDYEQYF
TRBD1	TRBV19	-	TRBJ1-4	TGTGCCAGTAGTAGAGGGACAGGGGATGAAAAACTGTTTTTT	CASSRGTGDEKLFF
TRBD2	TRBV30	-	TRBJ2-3	TGTGCCTGGAGTTATAGCGGGGTTACAGATACGCAGTATTTT	CAWSYSGVTDTQYF
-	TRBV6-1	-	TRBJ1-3	TGTGCCAGCAGTGAGAGCTCTGGAAACACCATATATTTT	CASSESSGNTIYF
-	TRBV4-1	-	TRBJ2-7	TGCGCCAGCAGCCAACGGGACTCCTACGAGCAGTACTTC	CASSQRDSYEQYF
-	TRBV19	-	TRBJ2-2	TGTGCCAGTAAGAGCGAACGGACCGGGGAGCTGTTTTTT	CASKSERTGELFF
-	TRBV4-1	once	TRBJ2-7	TGCGCCAGCAGCCAAGAAGGGAGAACGCGGACTCCCTACGAGCAGTACTTC	CASSQEGRTRTPYEQYF